The source of this T cell receptor beta chain is a study of T cell repertoires in cytomegalovirus infection. Germline V gene sequence: CDR1 SGHTA, CDR2 FQGNSA. This CDR3 is built from 14 residues. V dropped 6 bases and J dropped 2; count of bases not matched to a gene: 6. General study findings and limits: Carriers of CMV plus the relevant HLA were identified by cumulative public TCR beta family frequency.

TCRdb passed the reads through MiXCR, listing each CDR3 protein once. The data show about 700,000 distinct CDR3 sequences, roughly a third seen once. Regarding this clonotype: Antigen specificity is unknown.

The TCR originated in a human donor in good health (CMV status not recorded). Some clones in this sample may be carry-over from other donors' samples. The V call is TRBV7-2, the J call TRBJ2-7, with 8 bases lining up with TRBD2. Source: cultured PBMCs, taken from culture after CMV antigen stimulation. The CDR3 reads CASRPSGGPYEQYF. CDR3 sequence (DNA): TGTGCCAGCAGACCAAGCGGGGGACCCTACGAGCAGTACTTC. Supplemented by reference TRBV7-2 and TRBJ2-7, the full variable domain reads GAGVSQSPSNKVTEKGKDVELRCDPISGHTALYWYRQSLGQGLEFLIYFQGNSAPDKSGLPSDRFSAERTGGSVSTLTIQRTQQEDSAVYLCASRPSGGPYEQYFGPGTRLTVT.